One T cell receptor beta chain is described in this entry. The clone's antigen remains unknown. Base qualities are missing; no much larger clone stands one base away. Participants in the prospective study were enrolled through a virtual design, were aged about 18 to 90 years, and lived in roughly 26 United States geographic areas. In the prospective study, cohorts were assigned on the basis of participant-reported clinical history obtained from a screening survey and a study questionnaire. Recovered participants in ImmuneRACE Cohort 3 were defined by two consecutive negative NP/OP PCR tests, clearance by a healthcare professional, or resolution of symptoms. In the prospective study, whole blood, serum and a nasopharyngeal or oropharyngeal swab were collected from each participant by mobile phlebotomists. Participants in the prospective study had the option to provide additional blood draws and questionnaires over an approximately 2-month period. Before DNA extraction, blood samples from the prospective study were shipped at room temperature or frozen.

The CDR3, cysteine through phenylalanine, is 16 amino acids long. Solely the CDR3 DNA is kept, with 48 bases framed from the first base. Relative to germline, V is 5 bases shorter and J is 0 bases shorter, with 14 bases between their ends. The germline V gene (reference sequence) gives CDR1 as MNHNY and CDR2 as SVGAGI. The immunoSEQ Assay, a bias-controlled multiplex PCR, was used to amplify TCRbeta CDR3 regions from genomic DNA. Per the authors' processing: The number of nucleated cells in each sample was estimated by amplification of reference gene primers within the assay. Sequence reads were collapsed and filtered to measure the absolute abundance of every unique TCRbeta CDR3 rearrangement. For each sample, productive Simpson clonality was calculated as the square root of Simpson's diversity index across productive rearrangements. Held by TCRdb, this immuneACCESS table contains in-frame sequences only and omits some clones. Under half of the omission traces to an unresolved V gene where checked; the cause of the rest is unknown. V and J calls plus clone size are reproduced from that table; the DNA served to infer D and trimming. The table for this sample lists about 140,000 clones; around four fifths of them were counted only once. The ten largest clones add up to just over 6% of the sample.

This record comes from a study of blood T cell repertoires in COVID-19 (dated by TCRdb to 2020 to 2022). With regard to the full study: The collaborator samples originated in the United States, Italy and Spain and spanned the acute and convalescent phases of COVID-19. The prospective study material was composed of cDNA or gDNA derived from T cells, B-cell-depleted T cells, or PBMCs. Where available, HLA class I and class II types were taken from metadata supplied by the sample provider and were not determined by assay-based typing. A de-identified subject ID, COVID-19 status, age in years and sex were almost always included in the sample metadata. The repertoires were released in a freely available public database meant as a resource for research on the immune response to SARS-CoV-2. The dataset comprised deeply sampled blood TCRbeta repertoires from subjects exposed to, actively infected with, or recovered from COVID-19. Samples were obtained from the ongoing ImmuneRACE study (first 160 participants) and from 1,254 subjects provided by 6 global collaborators. The paper as a whole reports these results and caveats: How much clinical and demographic metadata was included differed by source and by participant, and the metadata was provided uncurated.

The clonotype was recovered from a woman in her forties or fifties who had recovered from COVID-19. Sequencing was done on a sample of PBMCs or T cells enriched from blood (not recorded which). The chain is encoded by TRBV6-6 joined to TRBJ1-3; possibly the D gene is TRBD1, per 6 matching bases. The bases read TGTGCCAGCAGTCAATCGGACAGCCGCTCTGGAAACACCATATATTTT. Its amino acids are CASSQSDSRSGNTIYF.